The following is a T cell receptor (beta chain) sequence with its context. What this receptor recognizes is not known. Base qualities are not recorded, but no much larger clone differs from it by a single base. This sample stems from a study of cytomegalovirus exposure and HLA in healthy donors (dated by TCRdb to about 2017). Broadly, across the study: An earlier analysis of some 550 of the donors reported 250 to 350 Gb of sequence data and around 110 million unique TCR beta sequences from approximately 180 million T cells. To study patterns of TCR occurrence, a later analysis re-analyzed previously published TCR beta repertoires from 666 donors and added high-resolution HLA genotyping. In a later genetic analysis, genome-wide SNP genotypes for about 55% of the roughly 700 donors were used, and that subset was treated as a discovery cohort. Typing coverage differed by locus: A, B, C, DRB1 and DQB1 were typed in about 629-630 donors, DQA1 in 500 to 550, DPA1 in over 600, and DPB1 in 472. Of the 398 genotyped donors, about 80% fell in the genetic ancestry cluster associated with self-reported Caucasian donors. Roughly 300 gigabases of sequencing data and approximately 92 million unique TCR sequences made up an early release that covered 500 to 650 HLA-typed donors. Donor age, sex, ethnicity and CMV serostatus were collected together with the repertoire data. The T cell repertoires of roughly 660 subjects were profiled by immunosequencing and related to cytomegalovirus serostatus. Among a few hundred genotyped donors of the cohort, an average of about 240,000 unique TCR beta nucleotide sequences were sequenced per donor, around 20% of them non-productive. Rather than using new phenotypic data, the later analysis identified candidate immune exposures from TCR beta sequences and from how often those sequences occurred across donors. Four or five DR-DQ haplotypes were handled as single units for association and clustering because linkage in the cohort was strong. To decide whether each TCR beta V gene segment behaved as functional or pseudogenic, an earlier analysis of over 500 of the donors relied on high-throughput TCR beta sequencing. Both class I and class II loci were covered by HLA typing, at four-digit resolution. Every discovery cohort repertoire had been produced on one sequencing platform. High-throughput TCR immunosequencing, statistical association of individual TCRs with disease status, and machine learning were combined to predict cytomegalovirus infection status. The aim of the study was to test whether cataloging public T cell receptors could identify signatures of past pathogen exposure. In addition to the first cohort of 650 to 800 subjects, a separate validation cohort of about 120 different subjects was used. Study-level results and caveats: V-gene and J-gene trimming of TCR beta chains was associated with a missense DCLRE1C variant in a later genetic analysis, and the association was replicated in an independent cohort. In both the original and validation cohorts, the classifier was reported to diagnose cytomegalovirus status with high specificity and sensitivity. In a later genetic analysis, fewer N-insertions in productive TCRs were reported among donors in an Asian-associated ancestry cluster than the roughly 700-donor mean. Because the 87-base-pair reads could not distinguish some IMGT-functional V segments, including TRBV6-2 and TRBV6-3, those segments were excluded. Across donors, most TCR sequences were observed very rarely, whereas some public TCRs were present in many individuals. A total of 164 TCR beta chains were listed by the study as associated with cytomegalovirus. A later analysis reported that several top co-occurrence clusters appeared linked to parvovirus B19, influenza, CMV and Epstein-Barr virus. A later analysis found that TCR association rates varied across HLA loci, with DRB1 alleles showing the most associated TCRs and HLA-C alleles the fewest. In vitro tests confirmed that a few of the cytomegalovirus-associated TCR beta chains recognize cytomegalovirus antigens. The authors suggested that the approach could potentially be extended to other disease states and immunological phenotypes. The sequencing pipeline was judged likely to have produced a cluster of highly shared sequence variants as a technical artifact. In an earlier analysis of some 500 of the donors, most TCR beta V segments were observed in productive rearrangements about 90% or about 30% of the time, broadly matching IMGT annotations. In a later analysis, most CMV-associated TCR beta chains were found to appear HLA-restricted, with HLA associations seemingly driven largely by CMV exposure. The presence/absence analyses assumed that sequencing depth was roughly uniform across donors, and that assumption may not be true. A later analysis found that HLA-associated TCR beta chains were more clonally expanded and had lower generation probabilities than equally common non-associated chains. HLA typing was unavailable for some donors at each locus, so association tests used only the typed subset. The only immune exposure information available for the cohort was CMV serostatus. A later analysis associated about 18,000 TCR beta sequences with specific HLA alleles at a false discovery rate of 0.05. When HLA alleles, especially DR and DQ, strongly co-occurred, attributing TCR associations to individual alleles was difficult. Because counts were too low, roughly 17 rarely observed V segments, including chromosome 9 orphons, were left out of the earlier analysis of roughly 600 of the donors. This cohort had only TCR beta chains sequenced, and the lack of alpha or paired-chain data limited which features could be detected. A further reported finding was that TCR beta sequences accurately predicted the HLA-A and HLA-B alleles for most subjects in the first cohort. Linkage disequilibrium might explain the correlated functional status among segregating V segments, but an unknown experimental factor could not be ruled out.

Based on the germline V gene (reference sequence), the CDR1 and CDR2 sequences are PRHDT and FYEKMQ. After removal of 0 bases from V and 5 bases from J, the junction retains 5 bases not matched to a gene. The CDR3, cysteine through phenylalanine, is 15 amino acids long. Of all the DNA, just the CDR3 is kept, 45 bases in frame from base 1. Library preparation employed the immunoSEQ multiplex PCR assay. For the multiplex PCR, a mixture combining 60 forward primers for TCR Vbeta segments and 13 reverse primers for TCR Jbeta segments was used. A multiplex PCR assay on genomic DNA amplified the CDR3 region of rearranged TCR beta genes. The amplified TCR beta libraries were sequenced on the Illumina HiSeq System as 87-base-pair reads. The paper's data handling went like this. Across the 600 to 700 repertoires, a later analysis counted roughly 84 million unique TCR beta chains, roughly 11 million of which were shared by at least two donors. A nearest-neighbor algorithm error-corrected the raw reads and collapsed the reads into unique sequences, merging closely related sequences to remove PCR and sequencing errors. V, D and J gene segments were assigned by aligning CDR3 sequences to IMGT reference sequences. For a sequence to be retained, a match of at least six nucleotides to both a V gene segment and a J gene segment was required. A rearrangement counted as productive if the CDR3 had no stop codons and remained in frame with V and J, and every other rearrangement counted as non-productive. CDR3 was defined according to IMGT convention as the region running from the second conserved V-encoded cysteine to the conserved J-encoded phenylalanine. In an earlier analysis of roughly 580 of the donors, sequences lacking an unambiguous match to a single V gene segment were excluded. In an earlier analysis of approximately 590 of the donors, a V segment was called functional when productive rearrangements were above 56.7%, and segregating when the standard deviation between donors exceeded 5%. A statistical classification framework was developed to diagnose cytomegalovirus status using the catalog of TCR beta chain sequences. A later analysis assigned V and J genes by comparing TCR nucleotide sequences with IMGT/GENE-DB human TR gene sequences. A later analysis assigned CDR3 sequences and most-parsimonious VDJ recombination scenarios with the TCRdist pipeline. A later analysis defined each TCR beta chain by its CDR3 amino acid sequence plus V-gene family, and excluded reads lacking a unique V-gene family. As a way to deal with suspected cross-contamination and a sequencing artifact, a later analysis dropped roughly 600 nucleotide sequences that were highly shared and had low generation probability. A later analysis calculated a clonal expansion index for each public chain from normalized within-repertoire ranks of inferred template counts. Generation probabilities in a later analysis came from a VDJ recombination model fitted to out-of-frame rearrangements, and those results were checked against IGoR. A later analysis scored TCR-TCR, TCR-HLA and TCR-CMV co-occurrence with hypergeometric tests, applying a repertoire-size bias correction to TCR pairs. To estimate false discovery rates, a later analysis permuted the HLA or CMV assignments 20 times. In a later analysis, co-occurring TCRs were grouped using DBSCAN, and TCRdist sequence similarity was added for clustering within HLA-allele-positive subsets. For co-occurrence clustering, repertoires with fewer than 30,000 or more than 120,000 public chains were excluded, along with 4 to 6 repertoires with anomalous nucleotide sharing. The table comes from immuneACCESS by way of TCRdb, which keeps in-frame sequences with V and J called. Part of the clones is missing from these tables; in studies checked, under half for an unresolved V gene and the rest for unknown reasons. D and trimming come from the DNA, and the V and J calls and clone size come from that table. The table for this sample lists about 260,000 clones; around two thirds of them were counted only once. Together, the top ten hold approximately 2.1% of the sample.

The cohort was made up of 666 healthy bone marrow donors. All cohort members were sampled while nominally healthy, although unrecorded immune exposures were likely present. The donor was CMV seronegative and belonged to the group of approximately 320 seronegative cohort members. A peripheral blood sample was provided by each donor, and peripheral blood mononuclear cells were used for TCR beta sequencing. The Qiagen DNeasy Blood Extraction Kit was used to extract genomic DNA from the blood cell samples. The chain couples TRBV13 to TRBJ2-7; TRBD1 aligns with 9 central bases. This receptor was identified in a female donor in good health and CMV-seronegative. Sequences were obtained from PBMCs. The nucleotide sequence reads TGTGCCAGCAGCTTAGGCGGGACAGGGAAGAACGAGCAGTACTTC. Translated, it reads CASSLGGTGKNEQYF.